This entry features one T cell receptor (beta chain) sequence. These data come from a study of blood T cell repertoires in COVID-19. On the study more broadly: PBMCs, B-cell-depleted T cells, or T cells provided the cDNA or gDNA that made up the material.

Sequencing used immunoSEQ multiplex PCR; TCRdb keeps in-frame clones, though not all of them. The sample has roughly 160,000 clones; about 80% are singletons. V lost 4 bases and J lost 4; bases outside the gene matches: 0. This CDR3 spans 13 amino acids. Germline V gene lookup returns CDR1 KGHSH and CDR2 LQKENI. Living in 24 US areas, the participants were between roughly 18 and 90 years of age. V is TRBV18 and J is TRBJ2-3, with 9 bases that match TRBD1. Sample: PBMCs or T cells enriched from blood (not recorded which). The receptor was isolated from a woman aged 60-70 years who had recovered from COVID-19. CDR3 DNA sequence: TGTGCCAGCTCACGGACAGGGGCAGATACGCAGTATTTT. Its protein is CASSRTGADTQYF. Looking up the rest from reference TRBV18 and TRBJ2-3 gives the full variable domain: NAGVMQNPRHLVRRRGQEARLRCSPMKGHSHVYWYRQLPEEGLKFMVYLQKENIIDESGMPKERFSAEFPKEGPSILRIQQVVRGDSAAYFCASSRTGADTQYFGPGTRLTVL.